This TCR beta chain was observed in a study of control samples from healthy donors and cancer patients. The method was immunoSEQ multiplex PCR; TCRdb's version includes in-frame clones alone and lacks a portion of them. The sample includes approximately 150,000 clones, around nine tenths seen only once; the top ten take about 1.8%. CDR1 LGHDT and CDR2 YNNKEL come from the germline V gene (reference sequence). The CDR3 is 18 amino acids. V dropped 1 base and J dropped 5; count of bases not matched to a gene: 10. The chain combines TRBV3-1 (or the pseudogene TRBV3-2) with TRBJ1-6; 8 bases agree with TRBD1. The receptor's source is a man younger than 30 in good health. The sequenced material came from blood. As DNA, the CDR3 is TGTGCCAGCAGCCAAGGGGGGACAGGATCCTTAAATAATTCACCCCTCCACTTT. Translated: CASSQGGTGSLNNSPLHF.